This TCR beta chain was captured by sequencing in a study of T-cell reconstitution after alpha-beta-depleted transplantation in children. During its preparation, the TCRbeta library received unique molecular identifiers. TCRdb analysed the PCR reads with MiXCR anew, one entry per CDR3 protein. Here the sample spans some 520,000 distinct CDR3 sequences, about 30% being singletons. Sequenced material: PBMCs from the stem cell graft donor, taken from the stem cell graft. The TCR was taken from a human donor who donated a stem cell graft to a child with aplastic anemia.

The CDR3 DNA follows: TGTGCCACCAGTGAGCCACCGGGACTAGCGGGAGGATCGGGTGAGCAGTTCTTC. Amino acid sequence: CATSEPPGLAGGSGEQFF. This sequence joins TRBV24-1 and TRBJ2-1; TRBD2 aligns across 15 bases. Looked up from germline, CDR1 is KGHDR and CDR2 is SFDVKD. The CDR3 loop spans 18 amino acids. After removal of 4 bases from V and 9 bases from J, the junction contained 12 bases not matched to a gene.